The 29 T cell receptor beta chains given below trace back to one sample, sequenced in a study of breast tumors, draining lymph nodes, adjacent tissues. TCRdb re-called the multiplex PCR reads with MiXCR, one entry per CDR3 protein. The table lists over 150,000 distinct CDR3 sequences, about 32% of them singletons. Samples came from axillary lymph nodes draining the breast cancer. The specimen was axillary lymph node tissue. The receptors derive from a female donor with breast cancer. Some clones in this sample may be carry-over from other donors' samples.

Comment on this clonotype: The final CDR3 position lacks the conserved phenylalanine or tryptophan, pointing to a likely read error. The chain is built from TRBV6-2 or TRBV6-3 and TRBJ2-7, with D possibly matching TRBD2 (5 bases). The CDR3 length is 15 residues. V lost 5 bases to trimming and J lost 3 bases, with 17 bases between them. Germline loops: CDR1 MNHEY, CDR2 SVGEGT. The CDR3 loop is CASSHKWARDYEQYL. The CDR3 region has the DNA TGTGCCAGCAGTCACAAATGGGCCCGGGACTACGAGCAGTACCTC.

In this sample, this clonotype turned up many times. The chain links TRBV20-1 to TRBJ2-7; 8 bases fit TRBD2. Germline-derived CDR1 and CDR2 are DFQATT and SNEGSKA (reference sequence). J gave up 4 bases and V 1 base, and 6 bases lay outside the gene matches. The CDR3 sequence is 14 residues long. The CDR3 DNA follows: TGCAGTGCTAGAGGTGGGGCGGGGGGTTACGAGCAGTACTTC. This gives the protein CSARGGAGGYEQYF.

This clonotype came up many times. The CDR3: CASRETAGAGQPQHF. In nucleotides, the CDR3 is TGTGCCAGCAGAGAGACGGCAGGGGCGGGTCAGCCCCAGCATTTT. This rearrangement joins TRBV7-8 to TRBJ1-5, with TRBD1 as a possible D gene (6 bases). Trimming removed 6 bases at V and 6 bases at J, with 18 bases between. This CDR3 spans 15 amino acids. CDR1 is SGHVS and CDR2 is FQNEAQ in the germline V gene.

V is TRBV20-1 and J is TRBJ1-5, with D perhaps matching TRBD1 (6 bases). Germline V gives CDR1 DFQATT, CDR2 SNEGSKA (reference sequence). The CDR3 extends over 15 amino acids. V gave up 5 bases and J gave up 10 bases, with 24 bases separating them. CDR3 nucleotides: TGCAGTGCTTCCACGCGATTCAGGGGTTCTCAACCCCAGCATTTT. Its translation: CSASTRFRGSQPQHF.

This clonotype was seen repeatedly, ten times or more. V usage is TRBV28 and J usage is TRBJ1-6; the match to TRBD1 covers 11 bases. The CDR3 extends over 16 amino acids. The germline V gene has CDR1 MDHEN and CDR2 SYDVKM. V lost 7 bases to trimming and J lost 8 bases; unmatched junction nucleotides: 10. The CDR3 sequence is CASTIGQGAPYSPLHF. In DNA form, the CDR3 reads TGTGCCAGCACCATCGGACAGGGGGCGCCGTATTCACCCCTCCACTTT.

This clonotype was seen ten or more times. V usage is TRBV19 and J usage is TRBJ2-2, with a tentative D call TRBD2 (6 bases). Per germline, CDR1 LNHDA and CDR2 SQIVND (reference sequence). The CDR3 sequence is 15 residues long. The V gene lost 5 bases and the J gene lost 7 bases, with 17 bases spanning the gap. The CDR3 is CASSGSGLSGGELFF. The CDR3 bases are TGTGCCAGTAGTGGGTCGGGACTTTCCGGCGGGGAGCTGTTTTTT.

This clonotype came up once. The chain carries TRBV20-1 and TRBJ1-1; 9 positions match TRBD1. The CDR3 runs to 15 residues. Germline loops: CDR1 DFQATT, CDR2 SNEGSKA (reference sequence). V lost 2 bases and J lost 5; bases outside the gene matches: 9. CDR3: CSARNPGQGGTEAFF. CDR3 in DNA: TGCAGTGCTAGAAACCCGGGACAGGGTGGTACTGAAGCTTTCTTT.

This clonotype was seen at least ten times. The chain uses TRBV5-5 and TRBJ1-2; D unclear. The germline V and J ends were trimmed by 0 bases and 4 bases, with 10 bases remaining between them. This CDR3 has 14 residues. Germline V CDR1 and CDR2: SGHKS, YYEKEE (reference sequence). Here the CDR3 DNA reads TGTGCCAGCAGCTTGGTGCAGGCGGTCTATGGCTACACCTTC. It translates to CASSLVQAVYGYTF.

This clonotype has a count of ten or more. The rearrangement joins TRBV7-2 to TRBJ2-3; D may correspond to TRBD1 or TRBD2 (7 bases each). Germline V lookup: CDR1 SGHTA, CDR2 FQGNSA. The CDR3 runs to 17 residues. The V and J ends lost 5 bases and 0 bases respectively, with 18 bases between them. CDR3 bases: TGTGCCAGCAGCCCAGGGGGGGGGGGCCCTAGCACAGATACGCAGTATTTT. Encoded protein: CASSPGGGGPSTDTQYF. Full variable domain (missing parts from reference TRBV7-2 and TRBJ2-3): GAGVSQSPSNKVTEKGKDVELRCDPISGHTALYWYRQSLGQGLEFLIYFQGNSAPDKSGLPSDRFSAERTGGSVSTLTIQRTQQEDSAVYLCASSPGGGGPSTDTQYFGPGTRLTVL.

In regard to this clonotype: Given a much more abundant clone one base away, this may be a read error. The CDR3 here is CASSAAGSLGYEPYF. The CDR3 DNA reads as TGTGCCAGCAGCGCGGCAGGGAGTCTAGGTTACGAGCCGTACTTC. V is TRBV9 and J is TRBJ2-7, with D perhaps TRBD1 or TRBD2 (5 bases each). Germline loops: CDR1 SGDLS, CDR2 YYNGEE. This CDR3 region has 15 residues.

This clonotype was picked up many times. The genes are TRBV12-3 or TRBV12-4 and TRBJ2-5; D is undetermined. This CDR3 has 14 amino acids. V shed 7 bases and J shed 5 bases, with 17 bases lying between them. The CDR3 bases are TGTGCCAGCACTTTTAGAAGGACGTGGGAGACCCAGTACTTC. This gives the protein CASTFRRTWETQYF.

This clonotype appeared a single time. This chain links TRBV18 with TRBJ1-6; 7 bases align to TRBD1. Germline V gene data show CDR1 as KGHSH and CDR2 as LQKENI. V was pared by 4 bases and J by 13 bases, with 10 bases of the junction left unmatched. This CDR3 contains 14 residues. DNA for the CDR3: TGTGCCAGCTCACGAGGGGACAGACCGTCGCCCCTCCACTTT. Protein: CASSRGDRPSPLHF.

This clonotype came up many times. The chain combines TRBV5-1 with TRBJ2-1; D is perhaps TRBD2 (6 bases). The germline V and J ends were trimmed by 4 bases and 7 bases, with 12 bases remaining between them. This CDR3 is 13 amino acids long. Germline V gene lookup returns CDR1 SGHRS and CDR2 YFSETQ. In DNA, the CDR3 is TGCGCCAGCAGCCCCAGGAGGGGAAATGAGCAGTTCTTC. The encoded protein is CASSPRRGNEQFF.

This clonotype showed up just a few times. The chain recombines TRBV28 with TRBJ1-2; D possibly corresponds to TRBD1 (5 bases). CDR3 length: 15 residues. The germline CDR1 and CDR2 sequences are MDHEN and SYDVKM. Trimming removed 8 bases at V and 1 base at J, with 17 bases between. CDR3 loop: CASGLSAQGNYGYTF. The CDR3 DNA sequence: TGTGCCAGCGGCCTCTCGGCCCAGGGTAACTATGGCTACACCTTC.

This clonotype was seen a handful of times. A read error may be the cause here, since a much bigger clone is one base away. The rearrangement joins TRBV5-1 to TRBJ2-7; D possibly corresponds to TRBD1 (5 bases). The CDR3 totals 14 residues. Germline CDR1 and CDR2: SGHRS and YFSETQ. CDR3 nucleotides: TGCGCCAGCAGCCCAAGGTTAGGGGCCTACGAGCAGTGCTTC. Translating it yields CASSPRLGAYEQCF.

In its sample, this clonotype was seen many times. This sequence joins TRBV20-1 and TRBJ1-5; D gene uncertain. V was cut by 5 bases and J by 2 bases, with 10 bases left in between. This CDR3 is 13 amino acids long. Germline V gene lookup returns CDR1 DFQATT and CDR2 SNEGSKA (reference sequence). CDR3 nucleotides: TGCAGTGCTGAGTTTTCAGGCAATCAGCCCCAGCATTTT. This encodes CSAEFSGNQPQHF.

The sample holds many counts of this clonotype. V and J are TRBV2 and TRBJ2-3; D is ambiguous. The CDR3 has 12 amino acids. Trimming cost V 2 bases and J 6 bases, with 6 bases left between them. Germline V gene data show CDR1 as SNHLY and CDR2 as FYNNEI. CDR3 protein: CASSESVDTQYF. In DNA, the CDR3 is TGTGCCAGCAGTGAATCCGTCGATACGCAGTATTTT.

This clonotype was seen a handful of times. A single base separates this from a much larger clone, so it may be a read error. DNA of the CDR3: TGTGCCAGCAGCTTAGTATGGGGCGCTAGCGCGGTCTCCTACGAGCAGTACTTC. Protein product: CASSLVWGASAVSYEQYF. The gene calls are TRBV11-3 and TRBJ2-7, with TRBD2 as a possible D gene (6 bases). The CDR3 is made up of 18 amino acids. Looked up from germline, CDR1 is SGHNT and CDR2 is YENEEA. Trimming shortened V by 1 base and J by 0 bases, and 19 bases separated the two germline ends.

This rearrangement joins TRBV20-1 to TRBJ2-1; 8 bases line up with TRBD2. The CDR3 sequence is 14 residues long. The trim removed 8 bases at V and 7 bases at J, leaving 13 bases unmatched. Germline CDR1 and CDR2: DFQATT and SNEGSKA (reference sequence). The CDR3 here is CSLPITSGSNEQFF. Here the CDR3 DNA reads TGCAGTTTACCCATTACTAGCGGATCAAATGAGCAGTTCTTC.

This clonotype was recorded a few times. The junction differs from germline at one of its ends, possibly a read error. The V and J genes are TRBV6-5 and TRBJ1-6; D possibly corresponds to TRBD1 (6 bases). The CDR3 runs 13 residues. From germline, CDR1 is MNHEY and CDR2 SVGAGI. The CDR3 sequence: CAGRPGAWSPLHF. Here the CDR3 DNA reads TGTGCCGGCAGGCCAGGGGCTTGGTCACCCCTCCACTTT.

In this sample, this clonotype turned up a few times. A much larger clone differs by one base, so this may be a read error. The chain joins TRBV5-4 to TRBJ2-5, with 7 bases lining up with TRBD1. Germline V gene data show CDR1 as SGHNT and CDR2 as YYREEE (reference sequence). This CDR3 is 14 amino acids long. V was clipped by 3 bases and J by 1 base; unmatched bases: 3. The CDR3 loop is CASSSGQAQETQYF. CDR3 bases: TGTGCCAGCAGCTCAGGACAGGCCCAAGAGACCCAGTACTTC.

There are many counts of this clonotype. This sequence joins TRBV5-1 and TRBJ2-2; D call uncertain. Trimming took off 4 bases at V and 3 bases at J, with 1 base between the two ends. The CDR3 contains 11 residues. Germline V lookup: CDR1 SGHRS, CDR2 YFSETQ. This CDR3 reads CASSDTGELFF. The CDR3 bases are TGCGCCAGCAGCGACACCGGGGAGCTGTTTTTT.

This clonotype was seen many times. The chain couples TRBV20-1 to TRBJ2-7; 10 positions match TRBD2. Germline V gene sequence: CDR1 DFQATT, CDR2 SNEGSKA (reference sequence). The CDR3 length is 15 residues. With 3 bases clipped from V and 0 bases from J, the junction kept 5 bases outside the gene matches. The CDR3 is CSARGGLAYSYEQYF. Here the CDR3 DNA reads TGCAGTGCTAGGGGGGGACTAGCGTACTCCTACGAGCAGTACTTC.

This clonotype was recorded many times. The chain links TRBV6-1 to TRBJ1-2; D remains unclear. The CDR3 is made up of 12 amino acids. Germline V gives CDR1 MNHNS, CDR2 SASEGT. With 2 bases removed from V and 6 bases from J, the gap between germline ends came to 7 bases. CDR3 nucleotides: TGTGCCAGCAGTGAACTACCAGATGGCTACACCTTC. Residues: CASSELPDGYTF.

This clonotype showed up many times. V is TRBV7-3 and J is TRBJ1-5, with a weak D call TRBD1 (5 bases). V was trimmed by 3 bases and J by 5 bases, leaving 8 bases between them. This CDR3 comprises 13 residues. Germline values: CDR1 SGHTA, CDR2 FQGTGA. CDR3 region: CASSLGEYQPQHF. In DNA form, the CDR3 reads TGTGCCAGCAGCTTGGGGGAGTATCAGCCCCAGCATTTT.

In this sample, this clonotype turned up many times. This chain connects TRBV7-2 to TRBJ2-6; maybe TRBD1 (5 bases). Germline-derived CDR1 and CDR2 are SGHTA and FQGNSA. The CDR3 totals 16 residues. Trimming pared 0 bases from V and 2 bases from J, leaving 8 bases between. The CDR3 sequence is CASSLAGVAGANVLTF. The CDR3 DNA sequence: TGTGCCAGCAGCTTAGCAGGGGTTGCTGGGGCCAACGTCCTGACTTTC.

This clonotype was seen ten or more times. This rearrangement joins TRBV28 to TRBJ1-6; tentatively, D is TRBD1 (6 bases). V lost 7 bases to trimming and J lost 6 bases, with 19 bases between them. CDR1 is MDHEN and CDR2 is SYDVKM in the germline V gene. The CDR3 has 16 amino acids. The chain's CDR3 is CASIPWGAAINSPLHF. For the CDR3, the DNA is TGTGCCAGCATCCCATGGGGGGCGGCTATTAATTCACCCCTCCACTTT.

This clonotype has a handful of counts. The rearrangement uses TRBV6-1 and TRBJ2-3, with TRBD2 as a possible D gene (6 bases). The CDR3 totals 13 residues. The ends were cut back, 10 bases at V and 1 base at J, with 12 bases in the middle. CDR1 is MNHNS and CDR2 is SASEGT in the germline V gene. The CDR3 sequence: CATRPSGTDTQYF. The CDR3, as DNA: TGTGCCACCAGGCCTAGCGGCACAGATACGCAGTATTTT.

There are many counts of this clonotype. This chain connects TRBV4-1 to TRBJ1-3, with a weak D call TRBD1 (5 bases). The germline gives CDR1 MGHRA, CDR2 YSYEKL. Trimming left V 4 bases short and J 1 base short, with 14 bases between. This CDR3 has 16 residues. The CDR3 here is CASSLGERRSGNTIYF. CDR3 sequence (DNA): TGCGCCAGCAGCCTGGGGGAAAGGAGGTCTGGAAACACCATATATTTT.